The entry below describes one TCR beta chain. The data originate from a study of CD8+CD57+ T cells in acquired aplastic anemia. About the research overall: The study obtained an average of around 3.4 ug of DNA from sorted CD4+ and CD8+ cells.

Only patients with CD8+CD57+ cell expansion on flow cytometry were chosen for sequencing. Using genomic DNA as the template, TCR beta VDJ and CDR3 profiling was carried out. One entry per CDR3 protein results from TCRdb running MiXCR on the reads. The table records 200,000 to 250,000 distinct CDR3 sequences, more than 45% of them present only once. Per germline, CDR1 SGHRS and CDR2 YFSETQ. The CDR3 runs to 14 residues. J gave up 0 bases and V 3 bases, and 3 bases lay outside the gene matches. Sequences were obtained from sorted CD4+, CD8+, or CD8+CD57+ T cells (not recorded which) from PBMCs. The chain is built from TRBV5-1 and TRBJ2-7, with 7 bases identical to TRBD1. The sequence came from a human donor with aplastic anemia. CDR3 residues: CASSWGTASYEQYF. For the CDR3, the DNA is TGCGCCAGCAGCTGGGGGACAGCCTCCTACGAGCAGTACTTC.